The rows below give T cell receptor beta chains drawn from one sample of a study of blood T cell repertoires in COVID-19. Repertoires were generated with immunoSEQ multiplex PCR, while TCRdb's copy carries only in-frame clones and drops some. Of more than 250,000 clones listed, nearly 90% were seen once; the top ten hold 0.7%. The specimen sequenced was peripheral blood. All receptors come from a human donor in a cohort sampled during active COVID-19. Each CDR3 is given with its conserved first and last residue. Fields, in order: J gene, D gene, clone size, V gene, CDR3 protein, CDR3 DNA. A D gene is named only where the DNA matches it firmly. Clone size is shown for a subset of rows, as once, few, many or a class of expanded clone.

>TRBJ2-5|.|.|TRBV7-3
CASSLTSGETQYF
TGTGCCAGCAGCCTTACTAGTGGAGAGACCCAGTACTTC
>TRBJ2-7|TRBD2|.|TRBV28
CASSLKFETSGKRSSYEQYF
TGTGCCAGCAGTTTAAAATTTGAGACTAGCGGCAAAAGAAGCTCCTACGAGCAGTACTTC
>TRBJ1-2|TRBD1|.|TRBV6-2/TRBV6-3
CASSDAGTGVVYGYTF
TGTGCCAGCAGTGACGCCGGGACAGGGGTAGTCTATGGCTACACCTTC
>TRBJ2-7|TRBD2|once|TRBV7-2
CASSRSGGATYEQYF
TGTGCCAGCAGCCGTAGCGGGGGGGCAACCTACGAGCAGTACTTC
>TRBJ2-1|TRBD1|.|TRBV4-1
CASSAAGQGLYNEQFF
TGCGCCAGCAGCGCGGCGGGACAGGGGCTTTACAATGAGCAGTTCTTC
>TRBJ2-1|.|.|TRBV7-2
CASSSPWGRRYNEQFF
TGTGCCAGCAGTAGTCCTTGGGGGCGAAGATACAATGAGCAGTTCTTC
>TRBJ2-2|.|.|TRBV19
CASSRTGELFF
TGTGCCAGTAGTCGGACCGGGGAGCTGTTTTTT
>TRBJ1-6|TRBD1|.|TRBV10-2
CASSRPGTGGGSGDSPLHF
TGCGCCAGCTCGCGACCCGGGACAGGGGGCGGTTCGGGAGATTCACCCCTCCACTTT
>TRBJ2-5|.|.|TRBV28
CASSLPRETQYF
TGTGCCAGCAGTCTGCCGCGGGAGACCCAGTACTTC
>TRBJ2-1|TRBD1|.|TRBV7-9
CASSLKPQGDEQFF
TGTGCCAGCAGCTTAAAGCCACAGGGGGATGAGCAGTTCTTC
>TRBJ2-6|.|few|TRBV7-3
CASSLMAYSGANVLTF
TGTGCCAGCAGCTTAATGGCATACTCTGGGGCCAACGTCCTGACTTTC
>TRBJ1-2|.|.|TRBV10-3
CASSPGLPYGYTF
TGTGCCTCCTCACCCGGGTTACCCTATGGCTACACCTTC
>TRBJ2-7|.|.|TRBV19
CASSFQDTTNYEQYF
TGTGCCAGTAGTTTCCAGGACACTACCAACTACGAGCAGTACTTC
>TRBJ1-1|.|.|TRBV5-6
CASSLGPGPLEAFF
TGTGCCAGCAGCTTGGGGCCAGGGCCCCTTGAAGCTTTCTTT
>TRBJ2-6|.|.|TRBV10-3
CAISSPRLLSGANVLTF
TGTGCCATCAGCTCTCCCCGACTCCTCTCTGGGGCCAACGTCCTGACTTTC
>TRBJ1-6|TRBD1|once|TRBV6-2/TRBV6-3
CASSPLDRDNSPLHF
TGTGCCAGCAGCCCCCTGGACAGGGATAATTCACCCCTCCACTTT
>TRBJ1-2|.|.|TRBV30
CAWSRAGVVYGYTF
TGTGCCTGGAGTAGGGCAGGGGTTGTATATGGCTACACCTTC
>TRBJ2-1|.|once|TRBV24-1
CATSDYKPGSSYNEQFF
TGTGCCACCAGTGATTATAAACCGGGATCCTCCTACAATGAGCAGTTCTTC
>TRBJ1-4|.|once|TRBV28
CASHARTATNEKLFF
TGTGCCAGCCATGCACGGACAGCAACTAATGAAAAACTGTTTTTT
>TRBJ2-3|.|once|TRBV12-3/TRBV12-4
CASSPGLFTSDF
TGTGCCAGCAGTCCCGGACTATTCACCTCAGATTTT
>TRBJ1-1|.|.|TRBV7-2
CASSLVTQLNTEAFF
TGTGCCAGCAGCTTAGTCACCCAGTTGAACACTGAAGCTTTCTTT
>TRBJ2-7|TRBD2|.|TRBV7-6
CASSRDYSSYEQYF
TGTGCCAGCAGCCGGGACTACAGCTCCTACGAGCAGTACTTC
>TRBJ2-1|TRBD1|once|TRBV7-2
CASTSGQTNNEQFF
TGTGCCAGCACTTCGGGACAGACTAACAATGAGCAGTTCTTC
>TRBJ1-2|.|.|TRBV7-2
CASSLEAESGGYTF
TGTGCCAGCAGCTTAGAGGCGGAGTCGGGAGGCTACACCTTC
>TRBJ1-5|.|.|TRBV4-3
CASSQVMSPTQPQHF
TGCGCCAGCAGCCAAGTTATGTCCCCCACACAGCCCCAGCATTTT
>TRBJ1-4|.|.|TRBV3-1/TRBV3-2
CASSQAGGPRTQLFF
TGTGCCAGCAGCCAAGCTGGCGGCCCAAGGACACAACTGTTTTTT
>TRBJ2-5|.|.|TRBV10-2
CASSEKEKSFIKETQYF
TGCGCCAGCAGTGAGAAGGAGAAATCGTTTATAAAAGAGACCCAGTACTTC
>TRBJ2-1|TRBD2|.|TRBV6-6
CASSRSAGAYNEQFF
TGTGCCAGCAGTCGATCAGCGGGAGCCTACAATGAGCAGTTCTTC
>TRBJ2-5|.|.|TRBV6-5
CASKRAGLETQYF
TGTGCCAGCAAACGGGCGGGGTTGGAGACCCAGTACTTC
>TRBJ2-6|TRBD2|.|TRBV27
CASSLNGRSSGANVLTF
TGTGCCAGCAGTTTAAACGGGAGGAGCTCTGGGGCCAACGTCCTGACTTTC
>TRBJ1-5|.|.|TRBV25-1
CASSEGGANQPQHF
TGTGCCAGCAGTGAAGGCGGGGCGAATCAGCCCCAGCATTTT
>TRBJ2-2|.|.|TRBV10-2
CASRVTTGTGELFF
TGCGCCAGCAGGGTGACGACGGGCACCGGGGAGCTGTTTTTT
>TRBJ2-7|.|.|TRBV10-3
CAISASGATYEQYF
TGTGCCATCAGTGCTAGTGGAGCTACCTACGAGCAGTACTTC
>TRBJ1-5|.|few|TRBV28
CASSFATPAGQPQHF
TGTGCCAGCAGTTTTGCCACACCGGCGGGTCAGCCCCAGCATTTT
>TRBJ2-3|.|.|TRBV5-1
CASSLEGSASTDTQYF
TGCGCCAGCAGCTTGGAGGGTAGCGCTAGCACAGATACGCAGTATTTT
>TRBJ2-1|TRBD2|.|TRBV18
CASSPRISLAEEQFF
TGTGCCAGCTCACCACGGATTTCGCTAGCGGAGGAGCAGTTCTTC
>TRBJ1-3|.|.|TRBV4-1
CASSQFTGPGNTIYF
TGCGCCAGCAGCCAATTTACAGGGCCTGGAAACACCATATATTTT
>TRBJ2-5|.|.|TRBV6-2/TRBV6-3
CASSYIVGGQETQYF
TGTGCCAGCAGTTACATAGTGGGAGGCCAAGAGACCCAGTACTTC
>TRBJ1-2|TRBD1|.|TRBV6-5
CASRTGFGGYTF
TGTGCCAGCCGGACAGGTTTTGGAGGCTACACCTTC
>TRBJ1-1|.|.|TRBV7-2
CASSLVVLRGRNTEAFF
TGTGCCAGCAGCTTAGTCGTTTTGAGAGGGAGGAACACTGAAGCTTTCTTT
>TRBJ2-7|TRBD2|.|TRBV7-9
CASSLARGVGYEQYF
TGTGCCAGCAGCTTAGCACGGGGGGTCGGCTACGAGCAGTACTTC
>TRBJ2-7|TRBD2|.|TRBV13
CASSLSGSYEQYF
TGTGCCAGCAGCTTAAGCGGGAGTTACGAGCAGTACTTC
>TRBJ1-1|TRBD1|.|TRBV18
CASSPQGGTIRDRSTEAFF
TGTGCCAGCTCTCCGCAGGGGGGCACAATTAGGGACCGCTCCACTGAAGCTTTCTTT
>TRBJ2-7|TRBD2|.|TRBV5-4
CASTISGSTYEQYF
TGTGCCAGCACCATTAGCGGGTCTACCTACGAGCAGTACTTC
>TRBJ1-2|TRBD1|once|TRBV11-2
CASSLGDRAGYGYTF
TGTGCCAGCAGCTTGGGCGACAGGGCGGGCTATGGCTACACCTTC
>TRBJ1-2|.|.|TRBV18
CASSPSGDYGYGYTF
TGTGCCAGCTCACCATCGGGGGATTACGGCTATGGCTACACCTTC
>TRBJ2-5|.|.|TRBV29-1
CSVEVLTGRETQYF
TGCAGCGTTGAAGTATTAACAGGGCGGGAGACCCAGTACTTC
>TRBJ2-2|.|.|TRBV3-1/TRBV3-2
CASSQARQENTGELFF
TGTGCCAGCAGCCAAGCTCGACAGGAGAACACCGGGGAGCTGTTTTTT
>TRBJ2-5|TRBD2|.|TRBV27
CASSSASGGRKETQYF
TGTGCCAGCAGTTCGGCTAGCGGGGGGAGAAAAGAGACCCAGTACTTC
>TRBJ2-1|TRBD1|.|TRBV30
CARLEGQAPYNEQFF
TGTGCCCGCCTAGAGGGACAGGCTCCTTACAATGAGCAGTTCTTC
>TRBJ1-2|.|.|TRBV28
CASTRGGETYGYTF
TGTGCCAGCACCCGGGGAGGGGAAACTTATGGCTACACCTTC
>TRBJ1-2|.|.|TRBV6-1
CASSDPLGGLDYGYTF
TGTGCCAGCAGTGACCCGTTGGGGGGACTGGACTATGGCTACACCTTC
>TRBJ2-1|TRBD1|.|TRBV5-6
CATRRTGGEGNEQFF
TGTGCCACACGAAGGACAGGGGGCGAGGGAAATGAGCAGTTCTTC
>TRBJ1-1|TRBD1|.|TRBV27
CASSDRGVNTEAFF
TGTGCCAGCAGTGACAGGGGCGTGAACACTGAAGCTTTCTTT
>TRBJ1-4|.|once|TRBV29-1
CSVEGGRGNEKLFF
TGCAGCGTTGAAGGGGGCAGGGGCAATGAAAAACTGTTTTTT
>TRBJ2-2|.|.|TRBV29-1
CSVEDPRGGELFF
TGCAGCGTTGAAGATCCGCGGGGCGGGGAGCTGTTTTTT